The clone carrying this T cell receptor beta chain is a singleton in its sample. This specimen belongs to a study of cytomegalovirus exposure and HLA in healthy donors. Germline values: CDR1 MDHEN, CDR2 SYDVKM. Trimming removed 6 bases at V and 2 bases at J, with 17 bases between. The CDR3 consists of 15 residues. With 60 Vbeta and 13 Jbeta primers, the PCR was carried out. Sequencing used immunoSEQ multiplex PCR; TCRdb keeps in-frame clones, though not all of them. The sample includes approximately 53,000 clones, 60% to 85% of them seen just once. The source of this sequence is a man aged 25 to 45 in good health and CMV-seropositive. Specimen: PBMCs. The chain employs TRBV28 and TRBJ2-7; D is unresolved. CDR3 in DNA: TGTGCCAGCAGCCTCCCGGGTAATAACCCCTACGAGCAGTACTTC. It codes for CASSLPGNNPYEQYF.